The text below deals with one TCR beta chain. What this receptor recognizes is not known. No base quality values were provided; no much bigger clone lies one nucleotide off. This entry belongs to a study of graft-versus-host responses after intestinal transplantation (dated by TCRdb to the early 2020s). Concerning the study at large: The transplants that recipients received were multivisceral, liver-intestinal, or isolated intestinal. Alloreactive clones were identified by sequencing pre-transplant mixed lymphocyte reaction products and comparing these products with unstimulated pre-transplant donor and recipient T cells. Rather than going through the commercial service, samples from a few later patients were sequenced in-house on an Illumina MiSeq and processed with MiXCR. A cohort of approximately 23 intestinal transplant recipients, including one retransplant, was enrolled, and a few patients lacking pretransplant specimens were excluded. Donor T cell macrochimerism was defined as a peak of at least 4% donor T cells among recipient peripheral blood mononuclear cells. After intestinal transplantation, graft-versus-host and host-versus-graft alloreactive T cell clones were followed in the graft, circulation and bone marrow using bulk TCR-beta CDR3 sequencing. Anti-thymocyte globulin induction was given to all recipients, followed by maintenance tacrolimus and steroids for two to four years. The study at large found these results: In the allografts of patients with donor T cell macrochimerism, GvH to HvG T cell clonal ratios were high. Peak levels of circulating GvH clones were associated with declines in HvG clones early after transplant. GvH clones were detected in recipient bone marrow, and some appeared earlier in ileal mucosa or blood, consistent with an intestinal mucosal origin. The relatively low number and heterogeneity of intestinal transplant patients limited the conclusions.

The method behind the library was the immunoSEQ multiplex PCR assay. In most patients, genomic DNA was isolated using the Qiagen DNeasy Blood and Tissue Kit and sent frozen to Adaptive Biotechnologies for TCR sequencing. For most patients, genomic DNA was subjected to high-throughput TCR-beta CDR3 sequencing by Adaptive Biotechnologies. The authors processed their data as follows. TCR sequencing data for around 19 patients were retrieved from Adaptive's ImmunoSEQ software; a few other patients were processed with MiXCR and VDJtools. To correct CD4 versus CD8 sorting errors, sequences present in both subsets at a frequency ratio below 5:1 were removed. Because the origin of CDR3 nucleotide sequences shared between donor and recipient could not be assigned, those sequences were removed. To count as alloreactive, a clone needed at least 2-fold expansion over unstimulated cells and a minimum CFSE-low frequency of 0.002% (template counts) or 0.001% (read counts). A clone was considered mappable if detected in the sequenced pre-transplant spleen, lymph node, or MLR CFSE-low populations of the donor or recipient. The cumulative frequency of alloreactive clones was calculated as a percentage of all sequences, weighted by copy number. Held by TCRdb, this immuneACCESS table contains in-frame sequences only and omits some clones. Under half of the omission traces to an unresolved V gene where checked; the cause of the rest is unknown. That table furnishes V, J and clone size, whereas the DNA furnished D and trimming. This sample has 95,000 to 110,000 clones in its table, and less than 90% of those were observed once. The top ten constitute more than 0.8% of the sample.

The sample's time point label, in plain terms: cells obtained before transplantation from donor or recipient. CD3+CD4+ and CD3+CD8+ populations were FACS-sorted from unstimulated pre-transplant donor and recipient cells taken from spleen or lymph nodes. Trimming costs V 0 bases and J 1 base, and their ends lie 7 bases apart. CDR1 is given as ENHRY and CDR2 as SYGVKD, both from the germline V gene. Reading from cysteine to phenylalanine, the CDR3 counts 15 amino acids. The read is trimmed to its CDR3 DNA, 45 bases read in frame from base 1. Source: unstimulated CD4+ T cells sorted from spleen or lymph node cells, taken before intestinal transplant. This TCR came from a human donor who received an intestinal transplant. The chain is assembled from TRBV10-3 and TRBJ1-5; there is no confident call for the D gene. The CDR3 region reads CAISESSGSNQPQHF. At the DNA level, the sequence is TGTGCCATCAGTGAGTCTTCCGGGAGCAATCAGCCCCAGCATTTT.